This TCR beta chain comes out of a study of T cell responses to AZD1222 COVID-19 vaccine. Concerning this clone itself: What it binds is not known.

Overall study results and limits: Spike-specific TCR depth and breadth grew after two AZD1222 doses. Clonal diversity was possibly underestimated, and white British individuals and females predominated among donors.

The CDR3 runs 16 residues. CDR1 and CDR2 from the germline V gene are SNHLY and FYNNEI. J was trimmed by 2 bases and V by 5 bases; bases with no gene match: 10. Profiled with immunoSEQ multiplex PCR; TCRdb holds only in-frame clones, not every one. The sample shows about 200,000 clones, approximately 95% of them seen only once. This chain links TRBV2 with TRBJ2-3, with TRBD1 matching 7 bases. This sample comprised peripheral blood, obtained 28 days after the second AZD1222 dose. This TCR was sampled from an adult who received the AZD1222 COVID-19 vaccine. CDR3 protein: CASSTPGQTNTDTQYF. The CDR3 bases are TGTGCCAGCAGTACTCCGGGACAGACAAACACAGATACGCAGTATTTT.